This T cell receptor (beta chain) was sequenced during a study of breast tumors, draining lymph nodes, adjacent tissues. Study outcomes and limitations: The lymph node origin of tumor T cells was framed as consistent with a hypothesis, not demonstrated. Luminal-like breast cancer showed significantly higher tumor–nontumor repertoire similarity than basal-like. Compared with lymph nodes, tumors were less diverse; compared with nontumor tissue, more.

TCRdb redid the calling of the multiplex PCR reads with MiXCR, one entry per CDR3 protein. The table lists over 10,000 distinct CDR3 sequences, 55% to 75% of them singletons. Losses at the gene ends were 0 bases for V and 7 bases for J; bases not matched to a gene: 8. CDR3 length: 17 amino acids. Germline V lookup: CDR1 PRHDT, CDR2 FYEKMQ (reference sequence). As to this clonotype: The antigen remains unidentified.

The chain combines TRBV13 with TRBJ2-7; 14 nucleotides line up with TRBD2. Sequenced material: tumor-adjacent breast tissue. The receptor's source is a female donor with breast cancer. Some clones in this sample may be carry-over from other donors' samples. The DNA for the CDR3 is TGTGCCAGCAGCTTAGGTGGGACTAGCGGGAGTCCGGGGGAGCAGTACTTC. Translating it yields CASSLGGTSGSPGEQYF.